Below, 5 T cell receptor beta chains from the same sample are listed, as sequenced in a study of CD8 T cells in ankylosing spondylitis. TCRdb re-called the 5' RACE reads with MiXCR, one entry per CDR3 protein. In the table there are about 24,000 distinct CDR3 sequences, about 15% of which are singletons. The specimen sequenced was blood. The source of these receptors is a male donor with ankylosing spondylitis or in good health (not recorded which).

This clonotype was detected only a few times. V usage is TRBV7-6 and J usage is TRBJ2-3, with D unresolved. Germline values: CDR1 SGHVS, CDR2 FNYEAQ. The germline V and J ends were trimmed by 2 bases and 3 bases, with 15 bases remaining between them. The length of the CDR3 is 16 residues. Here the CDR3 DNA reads TGTGCCAGCAGCTTATTGGGTGGGGTGGGGACAGATACGCAGTATTTT. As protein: CASSLLGGVGTDTQYF.

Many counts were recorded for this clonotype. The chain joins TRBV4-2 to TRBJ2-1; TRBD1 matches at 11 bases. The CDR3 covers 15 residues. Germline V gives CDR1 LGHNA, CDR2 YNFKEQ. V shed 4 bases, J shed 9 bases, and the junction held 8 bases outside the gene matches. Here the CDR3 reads CASSPLGQGEGEQFF. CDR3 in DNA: TGTGCCAGCAGCCCTCTGGGACAGGGGGAGGGTGAGCAGTTCTTC.

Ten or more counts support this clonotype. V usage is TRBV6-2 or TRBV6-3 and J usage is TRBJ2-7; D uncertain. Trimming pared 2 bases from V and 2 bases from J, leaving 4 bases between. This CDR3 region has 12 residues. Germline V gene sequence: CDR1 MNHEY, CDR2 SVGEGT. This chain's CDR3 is CASSYTTYEQYF. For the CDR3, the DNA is TGTGCCAGCAGTTACACAACCTACGAGCAGTACTTC.

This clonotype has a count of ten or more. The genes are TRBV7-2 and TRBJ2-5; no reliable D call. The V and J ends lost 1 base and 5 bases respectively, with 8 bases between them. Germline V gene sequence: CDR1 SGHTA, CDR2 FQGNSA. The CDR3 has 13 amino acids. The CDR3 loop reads CASSLVRAETQYF. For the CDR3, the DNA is TGTGCCAGCAGCTTAGTCAGAGCTGAGACCCAGTACTTC.

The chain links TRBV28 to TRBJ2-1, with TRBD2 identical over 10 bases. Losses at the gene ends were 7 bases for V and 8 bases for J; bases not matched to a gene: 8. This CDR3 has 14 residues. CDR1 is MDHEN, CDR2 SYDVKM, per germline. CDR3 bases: TGTGCCAGCACTCTAGCGGGAGTTGGGTATGAGCAGTTCTTC. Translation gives CASTLAGVGYEQFF.